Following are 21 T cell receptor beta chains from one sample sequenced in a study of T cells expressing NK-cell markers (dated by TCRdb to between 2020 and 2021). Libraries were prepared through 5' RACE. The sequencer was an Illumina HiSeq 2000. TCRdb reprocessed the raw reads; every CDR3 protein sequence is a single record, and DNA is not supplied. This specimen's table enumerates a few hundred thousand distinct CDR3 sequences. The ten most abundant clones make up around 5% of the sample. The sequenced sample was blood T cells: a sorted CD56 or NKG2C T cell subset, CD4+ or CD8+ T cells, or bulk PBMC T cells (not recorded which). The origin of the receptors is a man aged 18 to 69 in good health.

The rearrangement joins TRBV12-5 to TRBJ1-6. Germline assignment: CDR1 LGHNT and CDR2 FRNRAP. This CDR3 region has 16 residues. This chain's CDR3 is CASGHRAGSYNSPLHF.

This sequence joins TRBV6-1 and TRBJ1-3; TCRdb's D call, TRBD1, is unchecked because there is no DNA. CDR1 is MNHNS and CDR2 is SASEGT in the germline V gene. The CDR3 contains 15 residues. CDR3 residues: CASSPGGGRGNTIYF.

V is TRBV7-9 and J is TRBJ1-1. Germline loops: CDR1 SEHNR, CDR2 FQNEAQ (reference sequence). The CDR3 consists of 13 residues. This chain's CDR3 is CASSSNGLAEAFF.

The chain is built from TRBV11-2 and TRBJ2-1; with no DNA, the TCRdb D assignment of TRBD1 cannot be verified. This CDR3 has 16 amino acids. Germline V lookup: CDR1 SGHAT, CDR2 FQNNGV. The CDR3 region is CASSPGGRGSYNEQFF.

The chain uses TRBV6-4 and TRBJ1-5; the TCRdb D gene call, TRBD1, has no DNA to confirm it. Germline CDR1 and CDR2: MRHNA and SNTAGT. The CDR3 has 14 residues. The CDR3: CASTRRQGGQPQHF.

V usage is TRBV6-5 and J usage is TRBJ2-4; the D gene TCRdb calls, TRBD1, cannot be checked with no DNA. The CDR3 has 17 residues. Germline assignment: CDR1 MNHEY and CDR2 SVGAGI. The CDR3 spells CASSYSTSSGTKNIQYF.

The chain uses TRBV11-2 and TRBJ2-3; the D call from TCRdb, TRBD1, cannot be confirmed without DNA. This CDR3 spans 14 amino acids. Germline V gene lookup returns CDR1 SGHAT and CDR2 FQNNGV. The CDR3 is CASSFLGGRDTQYF.

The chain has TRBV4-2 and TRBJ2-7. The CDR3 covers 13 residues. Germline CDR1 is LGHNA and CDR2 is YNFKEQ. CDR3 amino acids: CASGSDSSYEQYF.

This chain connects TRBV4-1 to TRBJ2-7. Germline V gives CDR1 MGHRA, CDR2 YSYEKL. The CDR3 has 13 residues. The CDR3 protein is CASSPYVSHEQYF.

This chain's CDR3 is CSVPMVKGNSYEQYF. The chain has TRBV29-1 and TRBJ2-7. This CDR3 has 15 amino acids. Germline V gene lookup returns CDR1 SQVTM and CDR2 ANQGSEA.

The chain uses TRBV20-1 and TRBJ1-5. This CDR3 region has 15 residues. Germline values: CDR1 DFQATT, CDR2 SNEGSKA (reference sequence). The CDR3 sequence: CSARGAGSSNQPQHF.

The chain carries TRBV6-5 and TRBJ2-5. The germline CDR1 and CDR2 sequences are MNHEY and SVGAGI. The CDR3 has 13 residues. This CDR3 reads CASSYSVGLAQYF.

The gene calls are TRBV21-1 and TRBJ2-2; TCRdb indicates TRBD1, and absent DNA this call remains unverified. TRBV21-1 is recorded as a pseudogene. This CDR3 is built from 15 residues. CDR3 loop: CASSKGQGYTGELFF.

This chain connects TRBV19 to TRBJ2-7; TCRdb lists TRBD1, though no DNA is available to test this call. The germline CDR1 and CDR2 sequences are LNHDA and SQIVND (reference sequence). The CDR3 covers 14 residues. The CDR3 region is CASSSNRGAYEQYF.

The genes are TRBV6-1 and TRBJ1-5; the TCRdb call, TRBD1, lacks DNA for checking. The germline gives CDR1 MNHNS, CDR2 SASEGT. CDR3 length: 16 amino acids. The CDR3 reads CASSEEFGRGYQPQHF.

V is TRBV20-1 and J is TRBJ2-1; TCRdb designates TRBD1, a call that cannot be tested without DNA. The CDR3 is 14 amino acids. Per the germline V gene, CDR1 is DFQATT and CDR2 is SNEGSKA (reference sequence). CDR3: CSAHRPPSNNEQFF.

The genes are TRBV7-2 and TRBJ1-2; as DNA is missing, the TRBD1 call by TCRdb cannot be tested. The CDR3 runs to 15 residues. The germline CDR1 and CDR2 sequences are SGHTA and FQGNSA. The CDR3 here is CASRGGQGNHYGYTF.

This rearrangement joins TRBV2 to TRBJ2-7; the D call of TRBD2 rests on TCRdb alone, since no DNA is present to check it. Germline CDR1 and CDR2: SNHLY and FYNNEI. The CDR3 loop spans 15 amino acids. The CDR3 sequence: CASRYGGTSSYEQYF.

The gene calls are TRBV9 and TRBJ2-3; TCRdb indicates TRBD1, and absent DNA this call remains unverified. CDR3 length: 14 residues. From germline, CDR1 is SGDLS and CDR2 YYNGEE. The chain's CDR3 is CASTGGTYTDTQYF. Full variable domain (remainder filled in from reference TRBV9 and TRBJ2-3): DSGVTQTPKHLITATGQRVTLRCSPRSGDLSVYWYQQSLDQGLQFLIQYYNGEERAKGNILERFSAQQFPDLHSELNLSSLELGDSALYFCASTGGTYTDTQYFGPGTRLTVL.

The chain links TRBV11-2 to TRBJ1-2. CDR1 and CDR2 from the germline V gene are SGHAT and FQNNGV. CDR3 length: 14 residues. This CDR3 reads CASSLSAGNYGYTF.

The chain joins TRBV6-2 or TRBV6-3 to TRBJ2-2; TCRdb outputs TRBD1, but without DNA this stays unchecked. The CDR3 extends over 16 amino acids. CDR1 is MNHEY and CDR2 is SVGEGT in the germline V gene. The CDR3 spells CASNRPPGTVTGELFF.